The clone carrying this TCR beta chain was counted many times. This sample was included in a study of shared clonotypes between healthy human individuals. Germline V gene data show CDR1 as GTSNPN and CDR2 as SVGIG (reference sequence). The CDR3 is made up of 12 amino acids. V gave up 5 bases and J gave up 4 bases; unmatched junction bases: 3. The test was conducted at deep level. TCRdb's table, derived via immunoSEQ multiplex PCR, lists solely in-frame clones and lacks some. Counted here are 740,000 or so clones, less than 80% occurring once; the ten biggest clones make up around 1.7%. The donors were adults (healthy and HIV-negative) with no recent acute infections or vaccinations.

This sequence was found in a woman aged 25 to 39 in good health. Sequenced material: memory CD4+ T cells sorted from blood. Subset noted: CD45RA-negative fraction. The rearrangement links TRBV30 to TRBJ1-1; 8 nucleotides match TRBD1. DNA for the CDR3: TGTGCCTGGGGGGGACAGGCCACTGAAGCTTTCTTT. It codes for CAWGGQATEAFF.